This TCR beta chain is drawn from a study of cytomegalovirus exposure and HLA in healthy donors. Study at large: Previous work identified roughly 120 million unique TCR beta sequences from 150 million to 200 million T cells. The Caucasian-associated ancestry cluster held over 65% of approximately 400 genotyped donors.

It was with 60 Vbeta and 13 Jbeta primers that the PCR ran. The assay was immunoSEQ multiplex PCR, and TCRdb's table has in-frame clones only and misses some. The table has roughly 160,000 clones, 60% to 80% seen once. CDR1 SGHKS and CDR2 YYEKEE come from the germline V gene (reference sequence). The V gene lost 3 bases and the J gene lost 2 bases, with 14 bases spanning the gap. CDR3 size: 15 residues. The clonotype originates from a man between 45 and 60 years old in good health and CMV-seropositive. The source material was PBMCs. The chain couples TRBV5-5 to TRBJ1-1; D may be TRBD1 (6 bases). This CDR3 reads CASSSSGQINTEAFF. CDR3 sequence (DNA): TGTGCCAGCAGCTCTAGTGGACAGATAAACACTGAAGCTTTCTTT.